The 16 T cell receptor beta chains listed next were all sequenced from one sample in a study of control samples from healthy donors and cancer patients. Using immunoSEQ multiplex PCR, the repertoire was profiled, and TCRdb retains in-frame clones only, with some absent. The sample lists 170,000 or so clones; 85% to 95% were seen once. Sequenced sample: blood. These receptor sequences come from a man aged 25-45 years in good health.

The rearrangement joins TRBV5-8 to TRBJ2-6; 8 bases are shared with TRBD1. Trimming removed 0 bases from V and 0 bases from J; junction bases left unmatched: 8. CDR1 and CDR2 from the germline V gene are SGHTS and YDEGEE. The CDR3 contains 19 residues. In nucleotides, the CDR3 is TGTGCCAGCAGCTTGGTGCAGGGGGCACGGCCCTCTGGGGCCAACGTCCTGACTTTC. Its translation is CASSLVQGARPSGANVLTF.

This chain links TRBV5-6 with TRBJ1-2, with TRBD1 matching 7 bases. The germline gives CDR1 SGHDT, CDR2 YYEEEE. Trimming took 5 bases from V and 5 from J; bases not matched to a gene: 12. This CDR3 has 15 residues. The CDR3 DNA follows: TGTGCCAGCAGGGATCGGACAGGACGAATTTATGGCTACACCTTC. It translates to CASRDRTGRIYGYTF.

V and J are TRBV18 and TRBJ1-5; D perhaps matches TRBD1 (6 bases). CDR1 KGHSH and CDR2 LQKENI come from the germline V gene. The V gene lost 5 bases and the J gene lost 5 bases, with 10 bases spanning the gap. This CDR3 has 13 amino acids. The CDR3 protein is CASSMDRDQPQHF. The CDR3 DNA reads as TGTGCCAGCTCAATGGACAGAGATCAGCCCCAGCATTTT.

CDR3 loop: CASSQDGGLAEYNEQFF. CDR3 nucleotides: TGCGCCAGCAGCCAAGATGGGGGACTAGCGGAATACAATGAGCAGTTCTTC. The V call is TRBV4-1, the J call TRBJ2-1; the match to TRBD2 covers 11 bases. This CDR3 contains 17 residues. Germline CDR1 is MGHRA and CDR2 is YSYEKL. The junction had 5 bases not matched to a gene; V was cut back by 0 bases and J by 4 bases.

The gene calls are TRBV28 and TRBJ2-7; 8 nucleotides agree with TRBD1. This CDR3 region has 14 residues. Germline values: CDR1 MDHEN, CDR2 SYDVKM. V trimming: 6 bases; J trimming: 0 bases; junction bases outside the gene matches: 4. The CDR3 reads CASRWTGPSYEQYF. The DNA of the CDR3 is TGTGCCAGCAGATGGACAGGGCCCTCCTACGAGCAGTACTTC. Together with reference TRBV28 and TRBJ2-7, the CDR3 gives the full variable domain: DVKVTQSSRYLVKRTGEKVFLECVQDMDHENMFWYRQDPGLGLRLIYFSYDVKMKEKGDIPEGYSVSREKKERFSLILESASTNQTSMYLCASRWTGPSYEQYFGPGTRLTVT.

The chain couples TRBV7-2 to TRBJ2-7; 7 positions match TRBD1. V shed 1 base, J shed 4 bases, and the junction held 7 bases outside the gene matches. This CDR3 spans 15 amino acids. Germline-derived CDR1 and CDR2 are SGHTA and FQGNSA. In nucleotides, the CDR3 is TGTGCCAGCAGCTTAGATGGTTACAGGGGTTACGAGCAGTACTTC. Protein sequence: CASSLDGYRGYEQYF.

The V gene is TRBV9, the J gene TRBJ1-1, with 8 positions matching TRBD1. J lost 0 bases, V lost 4 bases, and 5 bases had no gene match. Per germline, CDR1 SGDLS and CDR2 YYNGEE. The CDR3 is 15 residues long. CDR3 region: CASSLGTGLNTEAFF. The CDR3 coding sequence is TGTGCCAGCAGCCTCGGGACAGGATTGAACACTGAAGCTTTCTTT. Supplemented by reference TRBV9 and TRBJ1-1, the full variable domain reads DSGVTQTPKHLITATGQRVTLRCSPRSGDLSVYWYQQSLDQGLQFLIQYYNGEERAKGNILERFSAQQFPDLHSELNLSSLELGDSALYFCASSLGTGLNTEAFFGQGTRLTVV.

This clone was counted once. This chain links TRBV2 with TRBJ1-1, with TRBD1 matching over 8 bases. This CDR3 has 15 amino acids. From germline, CDR1 is SNHLY and CDR2 FYNNEI. V trimming: 10 bases; J trimming: 1 base; junction bases outside the gene matches: 11. CDR3 sequence reads: CANLARGQGNTEAFF. The CDR3 coding sequence is TGTGCCAACCTTGCCAGGGGGCAGGGGAACACTGAAGCTTTCTTT. Full variable domain (remainder filled in from reference TRBV2 and TRBJ1-1): EPEVTQTPSHQVTQMGQEVILRCVPISNHLYFYWYRQILGQKVEFLVSFYNNEISEKSEIFDDQFSVERPDGSNFTLKIRSTKLEDSAMYFCANLARGQGNTEAFFGQGTRLTVV.

The rearrangement joins TRBV10-2 to TRBJ2-3, with 8 bases matching TRBD1. Germline CDR1 WSHSY, CDR2 SAAADI. CDR3 length equals 15 residues. J lost 1 base, V lost 6 bases, and 6 bases had no gene match. The CDR3 DNA reads as TGCGCCAGCAGACACGAGGGACAGGGCACAGATACGCAGTATTTT. Its protein is CASRHEGQGTDTQYF.

The V call is TRBV5-4, the J call TRBJ1-4; 9 positions match TRBD1. The CDR3 totals 17 residues. V trimming: 4 bases; J trimming: 5 bases; junction bases outside the gene matches: 12. Germline CDR1 and CDR2: SGHNT and YYREEE (reference sequence). Written as DNA, the CDR3 is TGTGCCAGCAGCCTGCCGGGACAGGGACCGTCAAATGAAAAACTGTTTTTT. Translation gives CASSLPGQGPSNEKLFF.

Only one count was recorded for this clone. This rearrangement joins TRBV6-5 to TRBJ2-1; TRBD1 aligns across 7 bases. Germline trimming cut 6 bases from V and 8 bases from J; bases unmatched to any gene: 7. Looked up from germline, CDR1 is MNHEY and CDR2 is SVGAGI. The CDR3 loop spans 13 amino acids. The CDR3 nucleotides read TGTGCCAGCAGAAAACAGGGGATCGATGAGCAGTTCTTC. Encoded protein: CASRKQGIDEQFF.

This clone occurred once. The V and J genes are TRBV28 and TRBJ2-2, with 8 bases identical to TRBD1. The CDR3 covers 15 residues. In germline, CDR1 is MDHEN, CDR2 SYDVKM. V was clipped by 6 bases and J by 7 bases; unmatched bases: 10. Written as DNA, the CDR3 is TGTGCCAGCAGCGCAACCGGGACAGGCCACGGGGAGCTGTTTTTT. Protein sequence: CASSATGTGHGELFF.

The chain uses TRBV9 and TRBJ2-1, with TRBD2 matching 8 bases. Germline V lookup: CDR1 SGDLS, CDR2 YYNGEE. The junction had 10 bases not matched to a gene; V was cut back by 0 bases and J by 2 bases. The CDR3 contains 18 residues. CDR3 bases: TGTGCCAGCAGCGTAGCCTTTTTGACTAGCGATACCTACAATGAGCAGTTCTTC. Protein product: CASSVAFLTSDTYNEQFF.

J is TRBJ1-5 and V is TRBV6-2 or TRBV6-3; TRBD1 agrees at 8 bases. CDR1 and CDR2 (germline): MNHEY, SVGEGT. There are 16 residues in the CDR3. Trimming at V came to 5 bases and at J to 2 bases, leaving 8 bases not matched to a gene. CDR3 loop: CASSHDRGSGNQPQHF. In nucleotides, the CDR3 is TGTGCCAGCAGTCACGACAGGGGATCGGGCAATCAGCCCCAGCATTTT.

Details on this clone: The junction and the germline gene differ at one end; a read error may be behind it. The chain recombines TRBV30 with TRBJ2-7; possibly TRBD1 or TRBD2 for D (5 bases each). Germline CDR1 is GTSNPN and CDR2 is SVGIG (reference sequence). CDR3 length equals 14 residues. The DNA for the CDR3 is TGTGCCTGGAGGTGGGGGACCCCCTCCTCCGAGCAGTACTTC. Translated, it gives CAWRWGTPSSEQYF. Variable domain in full (rest from reference TRBV30 and TRBJ2-7): SQTIHQWPATLVQPVGSPLSLECTVEGTSNPNLYWYRQAAGRGLQLLFYSVGIGQISSEVPQNLSASRPQDRQFILSSKKLLLSDSGFYLCAWRWGTPSSEQYFGPGTRLTVT.

CDR3 sequence: CASSIEGGGAKNIQYF. CDR3 coding DNA: TGTGCCAGTAGTATCGAGGGGGGCGGGGCCAAAAACATTCAGTACTTC. The V call is TRBV19, the J call TRBJ2-4, with D perhaps given as TRBD1 or TRBD2 (6 bases each). Germline-derived CDR1 and CDR2 are LNHDA and SQIVND (reference sequence). V was shortened by 3 bases and J by 1 base, with 13 bases between the two germline ends. The CDR3 is made up of 16 amino acids.